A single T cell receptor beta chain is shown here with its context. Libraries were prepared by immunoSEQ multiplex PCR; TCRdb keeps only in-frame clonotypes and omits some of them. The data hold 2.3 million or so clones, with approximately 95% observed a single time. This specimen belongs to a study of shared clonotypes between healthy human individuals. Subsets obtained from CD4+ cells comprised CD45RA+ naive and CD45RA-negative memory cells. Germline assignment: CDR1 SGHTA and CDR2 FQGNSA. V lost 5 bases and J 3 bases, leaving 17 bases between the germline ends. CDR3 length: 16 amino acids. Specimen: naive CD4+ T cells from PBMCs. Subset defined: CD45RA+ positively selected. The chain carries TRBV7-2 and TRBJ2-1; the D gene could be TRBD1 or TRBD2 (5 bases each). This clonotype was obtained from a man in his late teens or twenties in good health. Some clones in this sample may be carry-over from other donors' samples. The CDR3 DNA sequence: TGTGCCAGCAGCCTCCGGACTGGGACCCACTACAATGAGCAGTTCTTC. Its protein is CASSLRTGTHYNEQFF.